The 27 T cell receptor beta chains reported below all come from one sample, sequenced in a study of blood T cell repertoires in COVID-19. This table comes from immunoSEQ multiplex PCR, and its TCRdb copy is limited to in-frame clones, with some not included. The data contain over 200,000 clones, approximately 82% of them seen just once; the ten biggest clones take up about 8.9%. Sequenced material: peripheral blood. The receptors derive from a woman aged 45-65 years with acute or convalescent COVID-19.

The rearrangement joins TRBV2 to TRBJ2-7; tentative D call: TRBD2 (6 bases). V was pared by 3 bases and J by 2 bases, with 14 bases between. This CDR3 comprises 15 residues. The germline V gene has CDR1 SNHLY and CDR2 FYNNEI. The CDR3 reads CASSDLVGSPYEQYF. The CDR3 bases are TGTGCCAGCAGTGACTTAGTCGGGAGTCCCTACGAGCAGTACTTC.

V gene TRBV24-1 combines with J gene TRBJ1-5; no firm D call. Germline CDR1 reads KGHDR; CDR2 reads SFDVKD. V was shortened by 4 bases and J by 7 bases, with 13 bases between the two germline ends. The CDR3 loop spans 14 amino acids. CDR3 sequence (DNA): TGTGCCACCAGTGAACCGGGTTTCGGGCAGCCCCAGCATTTT. Translation: CATSEPGFGQPQHF.

The chain employs TRBV11-2 and TRBJ1-1, with TRBD1 matching over 7 bases. The J segment lost 4 bases and the V segment lost 5 bases, leaving 13 bases of the junction unmatched. Germline loops: CDR1 SGHAT, CDR2 FQNNGV. CDR3 length: 16 amino acids. In DNA, the CDR3 is TGTGCCAGCAGCCGAAATGCCGGGACAGCCCTCACTGAAGCTTTCTTT. Residues: CASSRNAGTALTEAFF.

The chain employs TRBV9 and TRBJ1-3; TRBD1 matches at 9 bases. V lost 3 bases, J lost 4 bases, and 11 bases stayed unmatched. This CDR3 contains 17 residues. Germline CDR1 is SGDLS and CDR2 is YYNGEE. CDR3 nucleotide sequence: TGTGCCAGCAGCGCATCACCCGACAGGGGGTCAGGAAACACCATATATTTT. It specifies CASSASPDRGSGNTIYF.

The V gene is TRBV24-1, the J gene TRBJ1-1, with 8 nucleotides matching TRBD1. The CDR3 loop spans 14 amino acids. The germline CDR1 and CDR2 sequences are KGHDR and SFDVKD. Germline trimming cut 3 bases from V and 10 bases from J; bases unmatched to any gene: 9. The CDR3 DNA is TGTGCCACCAGTGATCCCTCGGACAGGGACGGAGCTTTCTTT. This sequence encodes CATSDPSDRDGAFF.

The chain couples TRBV5-5 to TRBJ1-4; no definite D call. Germline V CDR1 and CDR2: SGHKS, YYEKEE (reference sequence). V was pared by 4 bases and J by 0 bases, with 10 bases between. The CDR3 covers 15 residues. CDR3 nucleotides: TGTGCCAGCAGCCAGAACCCAACAACTAATGAAAAACTGTTTTTT. This sequence encodes CASSQNPTTNEKLFF.

V gene TRBV5-4 combines with J gene TRBJ1-6; D possibly corresponds to TRBD1 (6 bases). CDR1 is SGHNT and CDR2 is YYREEE in the germline V gene (reference sequence). The CDR3 totals 16 residues. Trimming shortened V by 1 base and J by 9 bases, and 17 bases separated the two germline ends. The CDR3: CASSLRDNQRGSPLHF. The CDR3 nucleotides are TGTGCCAGCAGCTTGCGGGACAATCAACGGGGTTCACCCCTCCACTTT.

CDR3 in DNA: TGTGCCAGCAGCCAGGCCCGGAGGGATTCACCCCTCCACTTT. Amino acid sequence: CASSQARRDSPLHF. The chain couples TRBV3-1 (or the pseudogene TRBV3-2) to TRBJ1-6, with no clear D. The CDR3 runs 14 residues. Trimming shortened V by 3 bases and J by 8 bases, and 11 bases separated the two germline ends. Germline CDR1 LGHDT, CDR2 YNNKEL (reference sequence).

This sequence joins TRBV13 and TRBJ2-7; perhaps TRBD2 as D (5 bases). This CDR3 comprises 14 residues. V lost 2 bases, J lost 7 bases, and 15 bases lay in between. Germline V gives CDR1 PRHDT, CDR2 FYEKMQ (reference sequence). The CDR3 DNA reads TGTGCCAGCAGCTTAACGGACTCTCCCGGGGAGCAGTACTTC. Its translation is CASSLTDSPGEQYF.

This chain uses TRBV28 with TRBJ2-1; D may be TRBD1 (6 bases). Germline CDR1 MDHEN, CDR2 SYDVKM. The CDR3 sequence is 14 residues long. The V end lost 7 bases, the J end lost 1 base, and 11 bases lay between the germline ends. The CDR3 protein is CASTNRVSYNEQFF. The CDR3 nucleotides read TGTGCCAGCACCAACAGGGTTTCCTACAATGAGCAGTTCTTC.

The sample holds a few counts of this clone. The chain links TRBV5-4 to TRBJ2-3; 9 nucleotides align to TRBD2. Trimming at V came to 4 bases and at J to 5 bases, leaving 5 bases not matched to a gene. The CDR3 loop spans 14 amino acids. The germline V gene encodes CDR1 SGHNT and CDR2 YYREEE (reference sequence). CDR3: CASSIGTSLDTQYF. The CDR3 DNA follows: TGTGCCAGCAGCATCGGGACTAGCTTAGATACGCAGTATTTT.

The chain employs TRBV10-2 and TRBJ2-1, with 15 bases fitting TRBD2. V dropped 10 bases and J dropped 6; count of bases not matched to a gene: 10. This CDR3 has 16 residues. Germline V CDR1 and CDR2: WSHSY, SAAADI. As DNA, the CDR3 is TGCGCCACCGAAGGGACTAGCGGGAGGTGGAGCAATGAGCAGTTCTTC. This translates into CATEGTSGRWSNEQFF.

The rearrangement links TRBV2 to TRBJ2-7, with a weak D call TRBD2 (5 bases). Between the trimmed V and J ends, which lost 2 bases and 6 bases, there was a span of 11 bases. Germline CDR1 and CDR2: SNHLY and FYNNEI. This CDR3 spans 13 amino acids. The CDR3 loop reads CASSERGLAEQYF. The DNA for the CDR3 is TGTGCCAGCAGTGAACGCGGACTGGCCGAGCAGTACTTC.

J is TRBJ2-1 and V is TRBV6-6; 12 nucleotides agree with TRBD2. The CDR3 covers 15 residues. The ends lost 6 bases at V and 6 bases at J; junction bases unmatched: 6. Germline-derived CDR1 and CDR2 are MNHNY and SVGAGI (reference sequence). This CDR3 is CASRPGLAGLNEQFF. The CDR3 region has the DNA TGTGCCAGCAGACCGGGACTAGCGGGCCTCAATGAGCAGTTCTTC.

The chain employs TRBV5-4 and TRBJ2-2; 9 positions agree with TRBD2. Germline lookup yields CDR1 SGHNT and CDR2 YYREEE (reference sequence). This CDR3 comprises 17 residues. The V gene end was trimmed by 9 bases and the J gene end by 4 bases; junction bases not matched to a gene: 16. In DNA form, the CDR3 reads TGTGCCACCCTAGGCGCGGGAGGGCCTCGGGGCACCGGGGAGCTGTTTTTT. As protein: CATLGAGGPRGTGELFF.

The V and J genes are TRBV6-5 and TRBJ2-4; TRBD2 aligns across 8 bases. CDR1 MNHEY and CDR2 SVGAGI come from the germline V gene. The CDR3 spans 16 residues. The V segment lost 4 bases and the J segment 8 bases; nucleotides outside the gene matches: 13. This CDR3 reads CASSSPRGVDGDIQYF. The CDR3 coding sequence is TGTGCCAGCAGTTCCCCGCGGGGGGTGGACGGGGACATTCAGTACTTC.

The chain has TRBV6-6 and TRBJ1-1, with D possibly matching TRBD1 (5 bases). From germline, CDR1 is MNHNY and CDR2 SVGAGI (reference sequence). V was cut by 4 bases and J by 2 bases, with 14 bases left in between. The CDR3 has 15 amino acids. The CDR3 region is CASSFRGGANTEAFF. The CDR3 DNA follows: TGTGCCAGCAGTTTCCGAGGCGGGGCCAACACTGAAGCTTTCTTT.

The chain recombines TRBV25-1 with TRBJ2-7; possibly TRBD2 for D (5 bases). Germline V lookup: CDR1 MGHDK, CDR2 SYGVNS. V lost 3 bases and J lost 7, with 10 bases in between. CDR3 length equals 12 residues. The CDR3 coding sequence is TGTGCCAGCAGTGAGCTAACGGGGGAGCAGTACTTC. Amino acid sequence: CASSELTGEQYF.

V gene TRBV10-1 combines with J gene TRBJ2-3; the D gene is possibly TRBD1 (9 bases). The CDR3 is 14 residues long. Trimming took 7 bases from V and 3 from J, leaving 14 bases between them. Germline assignment: CDR1 WNHNN and CDR2 SYGVQD (reference sequence). For the CDR3, the DNA is TGCGCCAGCACGGGGGGGACAGGGACAGATACGCAGTATTTT. This translates into CASTGGTGTDTQYF.

The gene calls are TRBV5-1 and TRBJ2-1, with D maybe TRBD2 (5 bases). Trimming pared 2 bases from V and 8 bases from J, leaving 17 bases between. The CDR3 has 15 residues. Germline values: CDR1 SGHRS, CDR2 YFSETQ. CDR3 region: CASSLGTSVIDEQFF. CDR3 DNA sequence: TGCGCCAGCAGCTTAGGCACTAGTGTTATCGATGAGCAGTTCTTC.

The gene calls are TRBV6-1 and TRBJ2-7; 7 bases match TRBD1. The J segment lost 2 bases and the V segment lost 2 bases, leaving 6 bases of the junction unmatched. The CDR3 has 15 amino acids. The V gene's germline CDR1 is MNHNS and CDR2 SASEGT. The CDR3 DNA reads as TGTGCCAGCAGTGAAAGTGGGACAGCTACCTACGAGCAGTACTTC. Its translation: CASSESGTATYEQYF.

This clone appeared a single time. The CDR3 is CASSLIGTLETQYF. The CDR3 DNA sequence: TGTGCCAGCAGCTTAATCGGGACTTTAGAGACCCAGTACTTC. This chain uses TRBV7-9 with TRBJ2-5; D may be TRBD2 (6 bases). Germline loops: CDR1 SEHNR, CDR2 FQNEAQ (reference sequence). Trimming took off 2 bases at V and 4 bases at J, with 11 bases between the two ends. The CDR3 extends over 14 amino acids.

The J gene is TRBJ1-1, the V gene TRBV7-6; perhaps TRBD1 as D (5 bases). The CDR3 spans 14 residues. Germline assignment: CDR1 SGHVS and CDR2 FNYEAQ. The V and J ends lost 4 bases and 1 base respectively, with 10 bases between them. The CDR3 loop reads CASSYGGRNTEAFF. DNA for the CDR3: TGTGCCAGCAGCTACGGGGGTAGGAACACTGAAGCTTTCTTT.

CDR3 bases: TGTGCCAGCAGCCAAGGCGGGGGGGTGACTGAAGCTTTCTTT. Its translation is CASSQGGGVTEAFF. The chain has TRBV11-3 and TRBJ1-1; TRBD1 is a possible D gene (5 bases). Per the germline V gene, CDR1 is SGHNT and CDR2 is YENEEA. The CDR3 is 14 residues long. Trimming cost V 5 bases and J 5 bases, with 15 bases left between them.

The chain uses TRBV18 and TRBJ2-3, with TRBD2 matching over 8 bases. CDR3 size: 17 residues. V lost 3 bases and J lost 3; bases outside the gene matches: 11. CDR1 KGHSH and CDR2 LQKENI come from the germline V gene. The CDR3 DNA is TGTGCCAGCTCACCTTCCGGTCTAGCGGGCGGGACAGATACGCAGTATTTT. It encodes CASSPSGLAGGTDTQYF. The whole variable domain, remainder taken from reference TRBV18 and TRBJ2-3, is NAGVMQNPRHLVRRRGQEARLRCSPMKGHSHVYWYRQLPEEGLKFMVYLQKENIIDESGMPKERFSAEFPKEGPSILRIQQVVRGDSAAYFCASSPSGLAGGTDTQYFGPGTRLTVL.

Turning to this clone: This may stem from a read error, because a much larger clone lies one nucleotide away. J is TRBJ2-2 and V is TRBV24-1; TRBD1 matches 10 bases. With V trimmed by 3 bases and J by 3 bases, 3 bases remained unmatched. This CDR3 is built from 16 residues. Germline values: CDR1 KGHDR, CDR2 SFDVKD. The CDR3 here is CATSDPGTGDTGELFF. The CDR3 DNA follows: TGTGCCACCAGTGATCCCGGGACAGGGGACACCGGGGAGCTGTTTTTT.

This chain links TRBV6-5 with TRBJ2-3, with 7 bases aligning to TRBD2. With 8 bases clipped from V and 5 bases from J, the junction kept 10 bases outside the gene matches. CDR3 length equals 14 residues. Germline V gene data show CDR1 as MNHEY and CDR2 as SVGAGI. The CDR3 bases are TGTGCCAGCTCCGCAGCGGGAAATTTAGATACGCAGTATTTT. This encodes CASSAAGNLDTQYF.